The sequence of this T cell receptor beta chain was determined in a study of CXCR3-negative and CXCR3-positive naive CD8 T cells. Findings and limits, study-wide: TRB CDR3 properties were used to infer TCR strength, and surface CD5 was comparable between naive subsets. TRBV-TRBJ usage matched between naive CXCR3-negative and CXCR3-positive cells but not between memory cells.

The TRB cDNA libraries were prepared by 5' RACE with UMI labels. For each CDR3 protein, TCRdb gives one entry from its re-call of the 5' RACE reads, without DNA. Recorded for this sample: about 40,000 distinct CDR3 sequences. The CDR3 totals 18 residues. Germline loops: CDR1 MDHEN, CDR2 SYDVKM. Turning to this clonotype: Its antigen remains unidentified.

Triplicate sorts, approximately 290,000 cells apiece, were made for each CD8+ T cell subset. V and J are TRBV28 and TRBJ1-3. The clonotype was recovered from a human donor in good health. Some clones in this sample may be carry-over from other donors' samples. The sample consisted of memory CD8+ T cells from blood. CDR3 region: CASTNSYGSASSGNTIYF.